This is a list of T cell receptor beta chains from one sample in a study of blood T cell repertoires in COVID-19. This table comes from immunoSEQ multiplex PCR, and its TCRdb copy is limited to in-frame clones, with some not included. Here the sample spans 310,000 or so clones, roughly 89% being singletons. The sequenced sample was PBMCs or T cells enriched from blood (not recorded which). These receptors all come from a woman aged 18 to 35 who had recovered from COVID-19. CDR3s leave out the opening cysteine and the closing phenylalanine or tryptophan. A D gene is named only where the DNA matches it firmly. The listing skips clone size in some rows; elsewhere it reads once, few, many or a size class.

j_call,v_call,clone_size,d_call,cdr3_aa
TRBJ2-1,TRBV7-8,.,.,ASSLSRGGGNEQF
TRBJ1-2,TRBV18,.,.,ASSPEREHGYT
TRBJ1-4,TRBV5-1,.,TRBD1,ASSLGDSIEKLF
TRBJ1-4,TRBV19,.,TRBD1,ASTDRGLEKLF
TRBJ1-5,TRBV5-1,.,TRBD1,ASSKETGGGQPQH
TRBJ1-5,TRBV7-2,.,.,ASSFNVGPQH
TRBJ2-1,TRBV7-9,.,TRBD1,ASSLAKLLGGPGRGEQF
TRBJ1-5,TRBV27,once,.,ASSSDRSNQPQH
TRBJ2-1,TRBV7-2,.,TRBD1,ASSLARGQPNEQF
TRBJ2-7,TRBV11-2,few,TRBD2,ASSPAGLAGVYEQY
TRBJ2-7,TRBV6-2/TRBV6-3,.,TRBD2,ASSYSPFGRGGVYEQY
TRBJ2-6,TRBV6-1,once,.,ASSESGVAGANVLT